This T cell receptor (beta chain) was retrieved from a study of glioma-infiltrating T cells after dendritic cell vaccination. Germline CDR1 and CDR2: ENHRY and SYGVKD. J was trimmed by 9 bases and V by 7 bases; bases with no gene match: 6. CDR3 length equals 12 residues. In this sample, this clone turned up a few times. PBMC were collected before vaccination, two weeks after the third vaccination, and at progression. Clones were sequenced by immunoSEQ multiplex PCR, and TCRdb holds only the in-frame ones, with some missing. The sample lists about 73,000 clones; roughly four fifths were seen once. The clonotype comes from a human donor with glioblastoma. This chain links TRBV10-3 with TRBJ2-4, with 7 bases that match TRBD2. This material consisted of blood, taken before dendritic cell vaccination. CDR3 region: CAIKAGDGIQYF. CDR3 DNA: TGTGCCATCAAGGCGGGAGACGGCATTCAGTACTTC.